The present T cell receptor beta chain was sequenced within a study of blood T cell repertoires in COVID-19 (dated by TCRdb to the early 2020s). In terms of the full investigation: Samples from collaborators originated in the United States, Italy and Spain and spanned both the acute and convalescent phases of COVID-19. A de-identified subject ID, COVID-19 status, age in years and sex were almost always included in the sample metadata. The repertoires were made available in a free public database intended to serve as a resource for research on the immune response to SARS-CoV-2. Deeply sampled blood TCRbeta repertoires from subjects exposed to, actively infected with, or recovered from COVID-19 were included in the dataset. Samples were obtained from the ongoing ImmuneRACE study (first 160 participants) and from 1,254 subjects provided by 6 global collaborators. Where available, HLA class I and class II types were obtained from metadata supplied by the sample provider rather than from assay-based typing. The prospective study material was composed of cDNA or gDNA derived from T cells, B-cell-depleted T cells, or PBMCs. What the work shows at the level of the full study, not this receptor alone: The quantity of clinical and demographic metadata differed by source and by participant and was supplied without curation.

TCRbeta CDR3 regions were amplified from genomic DNA using the immunoSEQ Assay, a bias-controlled multiplex PCR. Per the authors' processing: The number of nucleated cells in each sample was estimated by amplification of reference gene primers within the assay. Sequence reads were collapsed and filtered to measure the absolute abundance of every unique TCRbeta CDR3 rearrangement. For each sample, productive Simpson clonality was calculated by taking the square root of Simpson's diversity index across productive rearrangements. Here the immuneACCESS table is served through TCRdb, limited to in-frame sequences with V and J called. Missing clones are a known gap in these copies; in checked studies unresolved V genes cover under half, and the rest lacks a known reason. V, J and clone size derive from that table, while D and trimming were established from the DNA sequence. In this sample the table shows about 18,000 clones, roughly 93% of which occur a single time. Of the sample, around 16% falls within the top ten clones.

In regard to this clone: The clone's antigen remains unknown. It has no much larger one-base neighbor in the sample; base qualities were not kept.

The collaborating institutions used their own protocols to collect whole blood in K2EDTA tubes. For TCRbeta analysis, collaborators shipped samples in one of three forms: frozen whole blood, isolated PBMCs, or DNA extracted from either of those sample types. V is cut by 3 bases and J by 4 bases, and the space between the germline ends is 12 bases. CDR1 and CDR2 were assigned from the germline V gene (reference sequence) as SGHNT and YYREEE. The CDR3 covers 14 residues, taking in both the cysteine and the phenylalanine. Kept here is only the CDR3 DNA, which spans 42 bases and is read in frame from base 1.

The sequencing sample was made of peripheral blood. The clonotype was recovered from a human donor in a cohort sampled during active COVID-19. Here the chain combines TRBV5-4 and TRBJ2-3, and perhaps TRBD2 as D gene, on 6 matching bases. The sequenced DNA: TGTGCCAGCAGCTCGCGGCGGGGAGCAGATACGCAGTATTTT. Its translation reads: CASSSRRGADTQYF.